Listed here is a single T cell receptor (beta chain). The sample originates from a study of control samples from healthy donors and cancer patients. Using immunoSEQ multiplex PCR, the repertoire was profiled, and TCRdb retains in-frame clones only, with some absent. The table includes roughly 150,000 clones, 88% detected once. The specimen was blood. This clonotype was obtained from a man between 18 and 29 years old in good health.

The DNA of the CDR3 is TGTGCCACCAGTGATTGGACAGGGAACACCGGGGAGCTGTTTTTT. The encoded protein is CATSDWTGNTGELFF. V gene TRBV24-1 combines with J gene TRBJ2-2, with 7 positions matching TRBD1. The CDR3 runs 15 residues. V lost 2 bases to trimming and J lost 1 base; unmatched junction nucleotides: 0. In germline, CDR1 is KGHDR, CDR2 SFDVKD.